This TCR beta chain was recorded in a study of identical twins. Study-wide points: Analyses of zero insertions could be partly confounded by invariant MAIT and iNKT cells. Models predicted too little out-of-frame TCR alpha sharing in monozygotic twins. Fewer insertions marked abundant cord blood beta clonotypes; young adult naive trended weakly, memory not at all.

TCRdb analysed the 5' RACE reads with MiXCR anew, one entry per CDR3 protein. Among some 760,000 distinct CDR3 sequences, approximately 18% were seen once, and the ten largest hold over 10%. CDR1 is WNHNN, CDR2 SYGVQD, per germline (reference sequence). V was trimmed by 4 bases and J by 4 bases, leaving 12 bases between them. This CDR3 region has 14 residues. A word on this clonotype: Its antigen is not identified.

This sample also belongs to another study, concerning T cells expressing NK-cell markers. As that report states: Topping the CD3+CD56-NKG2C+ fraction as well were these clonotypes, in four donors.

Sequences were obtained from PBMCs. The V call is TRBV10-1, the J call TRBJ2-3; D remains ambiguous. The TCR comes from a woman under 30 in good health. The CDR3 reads CASSGSFGADTQYF. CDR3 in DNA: TGCGCCAGCAGTGGGTCATTTGGGGCAGATACGCAGTATTTT.